The 25 T cell receptor beta chains given below trace back to one sample, sequenced in a study of T cell repertoires in cytomegalovirus infection. These receptors have no known antigen. TCRdb fed the reads into MiXCR, producing one record per CDR3 protein. The sample holds about 830,000 distinct CDR3 sequences, about 30% seen once. This sample comprised cultured CD8+ T cells from PBMCs, obtained from culture after CMV antigen stimulation. These receptors were taken from a human donor in good health (CMV status not recorded). Some clones in this sample may be carry-over from other donors' samples.

The rearrangement links TRBV6-5 to TRBJ1-1; D gene unclear. CDR3 length: 15 residues. Germline CDR1 and CDR2: MNHEY and SVGAGI. V lost 4 bases and J 1 base, leaving 13 bases between the germline ends. CDR3 sequence: CASSFFRPRNTEAFF. The CDR3 nucleotides are TGTGCCAGCAGTTTTTTCCGACCGAGGAACACTGAAGCTTTCTTT.

This chain links TRBV25-1 with TRBJ1-6; 7 bases fit TRBD1. After removal of 2 bases from V and 13 bases from J, the junction contained 8 bases not matched to a gene. Germline V gene lookup returns CDR1 MGHDK and CDR2 SYGVNS. This CDR3 contains 14 residues. CDR3 in amino acids: CASSEATGRAPLHF. The DNA of the CDR3 is TGTGCCAGCAGTGAAGCGACAGGGCGGGCGCCCCTCCACTTT. Full variable domain (missing parts from reference TRBV25-1 and TRBJ1-6): EADIYQTPRYLVIGTGKKITLECSQTMGHDKMYWYQQDPGMELHLIHYSYGVNSTEKGDLSSESTVSRIRTEHFPLTLESARPSHTSQYLCASSEATGRAPLHFGNGTRLTVT.

This clonotype was counted only a few times. This rearrangement joins TRBV5-4 to TRBJ2-7; tentatively, D is TRBD1 (6 bases). V was cut by 5 bases and J by 2 bases, with 11 bases left in between. CDR3 length: 13 residues. Germline V gene sequence: CDR1 SGHNT, CDR2 YYREEE (reference sequence). The CDR3, as DNA: TGTGCCAGCAGTCCGGGACACCCCTACGAGCAGTACTTC. It translates to CASSPGHPYEQYF.

The chain combines TRBV15 with TRBJ2-1; 8 bases line up with TRBD1. The CDR3 consists of 14 residues. Germline loops: CDR1 LNHNV, CDR2 YYDKDF (reference sequence). Unmatched junction bases numbered 3, after V lost 1 base and J lost 7 bases. The CDR3 nucleotides are TGTGCCACCAGCAGAGCTACAGGGGGGAATGAGCAGTTCTTC. Translated, it gives CATSRATGGNEQFF.

This clonotype was counted only a few times. This chain uses TRBV12-3 or TRBV12-4 with TRBJ1-1, with a possible D match to TRBD1 (5 bases). This CDR3 is built from 15 residues. Trimming removed 5 bases from V and 1 base from J, with 14 bases in between. CDR3 DNA sequence: TGTGCCAGCAGTGTCCGGGGGGGTACGAACACTGAAGCTTTCTTT. Its translation: CASSVRGGTNTEAFF.

The chain recombines TRBV5-6 with TRBJ2-3; D gene uncertain. This CDR3 contains 14 residues. With 3 bases removed from V and 2 bases from J, the gap between germline ends came to 10 bases. CDR1 and CDR2 (germline): SGHDT, YYEEEE. In DNA form, the CDR3 reads TGTGCCAGCAGCTGGGGAAGGCCCACAGATACGCAGTATTTT. Translating it yields CASSWGRPTDTQYF.

This clonotype showed up many times. This chain connects TRBV7-6 to TRBJ1-4; D is possibly TRBD1 (5 bases). The V and J ends lost 7 bases and 7 bases respectively, with 22 bases between them. The CDR3 consists of 16 residues. In germline, CDR1 is SGHVS, CDR2 FNYEAQ. This CDR3 reads CASTDFWGRDGEKLFF. DNA for the CDR3: TGTGCCAGCACCGACTTTTGGGGGAGAGACGGTGAAAAACTGTTTTTT. The entire variable domain, with the rest obtained from reference TRBV7-6 and TRBJ1-4, is as follows: GAGVSQSPRYKVTKRGQDVALRCDPISGHVSLYWYRQALGQGPEFLTYFNYEAQQDKSGLPNDRFSAERPEGSISTLTIQRTEQRDSAMYRCASTDFWGRDGEKLFFGSGTQLSVL.

Concerning this clonotype itself: This sequence may be a read error, since a much larger clone differs from it by one base. The chain uses TRBV7-8 and TRBJ2-3; no reliable D call. CDR1 and CDR2 (germline): SGHVS, FQNEAQ. The CDR3 length is 13 residues. CDR3 DNA sequence: TGTGCCTGCAGCTTAGAGAATCTATCGGCGCAGTATTTT. Its translation is CACSLENLSAQYF.

The chain couples TRBV29-1 to TRBJ2-1, with 9 bases fitting TRBD1. The V gene's germline CDR1 is SQVTM and CDR2 ANQGSEA. J lost 11 bases, V lost 7 bases, and 6 bases had no gene match. The CDR3 loop spans 11 amino acids. The CDR3 here is CSEQGAAKQFF. As DNA, the CDR3 is TGCAGCGAACAGGGGGCCGCCAAGCAGTTCTTC.

This sequence joins TRBV6-6 and TRBJ1-5; 7 nucleotides agree with TRBD1. The ends lost 5 bases at V and 0 bases at J; junction bases unmatched: 7. The germline V gene encodes CDR1 MNHNY and CDR2 SVGAGI (reference sequence). The CDR3 has 16 amino acids. This CDR3 is CASSKGQVNSNQPQHF. CDR3 in DNA: TGTGCCAGCAGTAAAGGACAGGTCAATAGCAATCAGCCCCAGCATTTT.

In this sample, this clonotype turned up many times. The chain links TRBV5-6 to TRBJ1-2; no clear D. There are 16 residues in the CDR3. V lost 2 bases and J lost 2, with 16 bases in between. Germline V gene data show CDR1 as SGHDT and CDR2 as YYEEEE. CDR3 DNA: TGTGCCAGCAGCTTAAACACTGAGGGAGCCAACTATGGCTACACCTTC. The encoded protein is CASSLNTEGANYGYTF. The full variable domain, its missing parts supplied by reference TRBV5-6 and TRBJ1-2, is DAGVTQSPTHLIKTRGQQVTLRCSPKSGHDTVSWYQQALGQGPQFIFQYYEEEERQRGNFPDRFSGHQFPNYSSELNVNALLLGDSALYLCASSLNTEGANYGYTFGSGTRLTVV.

The CDR3 DNA sequence: TGTGCCAGCAGCCACGCGAACCAAGAGACCCAGTACTTC. The encoded protein is CASSHANQETQYF. V and J are TRBV7-9 and TRBJ2-5, with D unresolved. This CDR3 region has 13 residues. In germline, CDR1 is SEHNR, CDR2 FQNEAQ (reference sequence). Trimming stripped 5 bases from V and 0 bases from J, with 7 bases between.

In the case of this clonotype: A much larger clone is a single base away; this may be a read error. The CDR3 DNA sequence: TGTGCCAGCTGCCCTAGCGGGGGCCCCAATGAGCAGTTCTTC. Translating it yields CASCPSGGPNEQFF. V and J are TRBV7-2 and TRBJ2-1; 10 bases are a match to TRBD2. The CDR3 sequence is 14 residues long. V lost 8 bases and J lost 6; bases outside the gene matches: 7. Looked up from germline, CDR1 is SGHTA and CDR2 is FQGNSA.

The sample holds a few counts of this clonotype. The chain uses TRBV6-2 or TRBV6-3 and TRBJ1-2; tentatively, D is TRBD1 (5 bases). The CDR3 loop spans 15 amino acids. V was pared by 5 bases and J by 7 bases, with 20 bases between. Germline lookup yields CDR1 MNHEY and CDR2 SVGEGT. The CDR3 here is CASSITGTSSRGYTF. The CDR3 region has the DNA TGTGCCAGCAGTATCACCGGGACCTCCTCTCGTGGCTACACCTTC.

Only one count was recorded for this clonotype. Sequence at one end of the junction differs from germline and may be a read error. V and J are TRBV7-6 and TRBJ2-5; 9 bases map to TRBD1. Germline CDR1 is SGHVS and CDR2 is FNYEAQ. CDR3 length: 15 residues. The DNA of the CDR3 is TGTGCTAGCAGCTTAAAGCACAGGGGGCTTGAGACCCAGTACTTC. This sequence encodes CASSLKHRGLETQYF.

The chain uses TRBV19 and TRBJ2-3; 11 nucleotides agree with TRBD2. The germline gives CDR1 LNHDA, CDR2 SQIVND (reference sequence). The V and J ends lost 3 bases and 4 bases, in that order; junction bases with no gene match: 6. CDR3 length equals 16 residues. The DNA for the CDR3 is TGTGCCAGTAGTATTCTACTAGCGGGGGCTGCAGATACGCAGTATTTT. It codes for CASSILLAGAADTQYF.

This clonotype was seen a handful of times. This chain connects TRBV10-2 to TRBJ2-1, with 7 nucleotides matching TRBD2. Trimming at V came to 8 bases and at J to 2 bases, leaving 6 bases not matched to a gene. Germline values: CDR1 WSHSY, CDR2 SAAADI. The CDR3 consists of 14 residues. CDR3 in amino acids: CASSREGPYNEQFF. The DNA for the CDR3 is TGCGCCAGCTCGAGGGAGGGCCCCTACAATGAGCAGTTCTTC.

V is TRBV7-9 and J is TRBJ2-3; a weak D match, TRBD1 (5 bases). The V gene lost 5 bases and the J gene lost 3 bases, with 12 bases spanning the gap. CDR1 and CDR2 from the germline V gene are SEHNR and FQNEAQ (reference sequence). The CDR3 runs 14 residues. The CDR3 nucleotides read TGTGCCAGCAGCCGACAGCCCAAGACAGATACGCAGTATTTT. Protein product: CASSRQPKTDTQYF.

This clonotype was counted between two and nine times. The chain couples TRBV5-6 to TRBJ2-7; a possible D gene is TRBD2 (5 bases). Germline values: CDR1 SGHDT, CDR2 YYEEEE. The CDR3 is 14 amino acids. Trimming stripped 4 bases from V and 0 bases from J, with 11 bases between. The CDR3 region is CASSMDSSSYEQYF. The CDR3 DNA is TGTGCCAGCAGCATGGACTCTAGCTCCTACGAGCAGTACTTC.

This clonotype was seen more than once but under ten times. This chain joins TRBV12-3 or TRBV12-4 and TRBJ1-5; maybe TRBD1 (5 bases). The CDR3 loop spans 15 amino acids. V lost 6 bases and J lost 12, with 24 bases in between. The CDR3 is CASRTAGTYPGLQHF. The CDR3 DNA is TGTGCCAGCAGGACGGCCGGGACTTACCCGGGGCTCCAGCATTTT.

For the CDR3, the DNA is TGTGCCAGCAGCCACACAGGGTTGAGGACTGAAGCTTTCTTT. It codes for CASSHTGLRTEAFF. The chain combines TRBV5-8 with TRBJ1-1; tentative D call: TRBD1 (6 bases). Germline V CDR1 and CDR2: SGHTS, YDEGEE. With 4 bases removed from V and 5 bases from J, the gap between germline ends came to 15 bases. This CDR3 comprises 14 residues.

The chain links TRBV2 to TRBJ2-2; TRBD1 aligns across 10 bases. V lost 9 bases and J lost 5; bases outside the gene matches: 15. This CDR3 is built from 17 residues. Germline assignment: CDR1 SNHLY and CDR2 FYNNEI. The CDR3 bases are TGTGCCAGTACCTCGGGAGACAGGGGGCGAGTAACCGGGGAGCTGTTTTTT. The encoded protein is CASTSGDRGRVTGELFF.

V usage is TRBV10-2 and J usage is TRBJ1-4; D may be TRBD1 (5 bases). Deletions cut 6 bases from V and 3 bases from J, with 14 bases between. The CDR3 runs 15 residues. Germline V lookup: CDR1 WSHSY, CDR2 SAAADI. The CDR3 DNA reads as TGCGCCAGCAGCCTCGTGGGGGGGTCTAATGAAAAACTGTTTTTT. Translation: CASSLVGGSNEKLFF.

This clonotype was observed at least ten times. The chain uses TRBV12-3 or TRBV12-4 and TRBJ1-5, with 9 nucleotides matching TRBD1. The CDR3 is 17 amino acids. The J segment lost 2 bases and the V segment lost 3 bases, leaving 8 bases of the junction unmatched. The CDR3 region has the DNA TGTGCCAGCAGTTTCTGGGACAGGGTGGATGGCAATCAGCCCCAGCATTTT. Translating gives CASSFWDRVDGNQPQHF.

V usage is TRBV7-9 and J usage is TRBJ2-7, with TRBD1 matching over 7 bases. Unmatched junction bases numbered 8, after V lost 4 bases and J lost 2 bases. The CDR3 length is 15 residues. Germline CDR1 SEHNR, CDR2 FQNEAQ (reference sequence). The CDR3 sequence is CASSSPDRRTYEQYF. CDR3 sequence (DNA): TGTGCCAGCAGCTCGCCGGACAGGAGAACCTACGAGCAGTACTTC.